This T cell receptor (beta chain) was sequenced during a study of blood T cell repertoires in COVID-19. Background on the study: COVID-19 samples, acute and convalescent, were from the United States, Italy and Spain.

Clinical history reported by participants formed the basis on which cohorts were assigned. TCRdb keeps only in-frame clones here, not all; method: immunoSEQ multiplex PCR. Of 200,000 to 250,000 clones in the sample, 86% were seen once. Germline V gives CDR1 MNHNS, CDR2 SASEGT. The CDR3 covers 13 residues. Between the trimmed V and J ends, which lost 2 bases and 5 bases, there was a span of 9 bases. The source material was PBMCs or T cells enriched from blood (not recorded which). The chain links TRBV6-1 to TRBJ1-2, with a weak D call TRBD1 (5 bases). The sequence came from a woman aged 45-65 years who had recovered from COVID-19. CDR3 coding DNA: TGTGCCAGCAGTGAACAGGGAGGATATGGCTACACCTTC. Residues: CASSEQGGYGYTF.